A selection of T cell receptor beta chains follows, all from one sample in a study of blood T cell repertoires in COVID-19. Assay: immunoSEQ multiplex PCR; the TCRdb copy retains only in-frame clones and omits some. The sample lists about 190,000 clones, roughly four fifths occurring once. The sequenced sample was peripheral blood. These TCRs come from a man under 40 with active or convalescent COVID-19. The CDR3 runs from the conserved cysteine through the conserved F or W. Clone size appears in some rows only: once, few, many, or a class for an expanded clone.

clone size: NA; V gene: TRBV30; CDR3 protein: CAWRQVPYGYTF
clone size: NA; V gene: TRBV6-5; CDR3 protein: CASSLQGTEAFF
clone size: NA; V gene: TRBV7-6; CDR3 protein: CASSTGLAGGGELFF
clone size: NA; V gene: TRBV21-1; CDR3 protein: CASSVKTGVENSPLHF
clone size: NA; V gene: TRBV25-1; CDR3 protein: CASSENRGQPQHF
clone size: NA; V gene: TRBV27; CDR3 protein: CASSLSAYSGNTIYF
clone size: few; V gene: TRBV5-1; CDR3 protein: CASSLAIGSEAFF
clone size: NA; V gene: TRBV7-9; CDR3 protein: CASSSTTGAGDTIYF
clone size: NA; V gene: TRBV5-1; CDR3 protein: CASSSGGTDTQYF
clone size: once; V gene: TRBV6-5; CDR3 protein: CASSADTSGANVLTF
clone size: NA; V gene: TRBV2; CDR3 protein: CASSPDRGRSDTQYF